A selection of T cell receptor beta chains follows, all from one sample in a study of OX40 agonist ivuxolimab in advanced cancers. Measured with immunoSEQ multiplex PCR; TCRdb has only the in-frame clones, and not every one. This sample carries roughly 63,000 clones, 89% of them seen once, and the ten largest clones take more than 10%. The specimen comprised CD4+ or CD8+ T cells sorted from blood, sampled in a trial of the OX40 agonist ivuxolimab. The receptors were sampled from an adult with an advanced solid tumor such as melanoma, head and neck, liver or kidney cancer. CDR3s include the opening cysteine and the closing phenylalanine or tryptophan.

J: TRBJ2-3; length: 15; V: TRBV27; CDR3: CASSLVRGSTDTQYF
J: TRBJ2-7; length: 13; V: TRBV2; CDR3: CASTLAGGVEQYF
J: TRBJ2-4; length: 14; V: TRBV29-1; CDR3: CSVGRYRGVDIQYF
J: TRBJ2-1; length: 12; V: TRBV5-4; CDR3: CASSRENNEQFF
J: TRBJ2-1; length: 12; V: TRBV11-2; CDR3: CASSELGNEQFF
J: TRBJ2-6; length: 18; V: TRBV2; CDR3: CASFLGRDARSGANVLTF
J: TRBJ2-7; length: 16; V: TRBV14; CDR3: CASSQDLTVYPYEQYF
J: TRBJ1-1; length: 13; V: TRBV29-1; CDR3: CSATGSGNTEAFF
J: TRBJ2-2; length: 16; V: TRBV28; CDR3: CASITSDRVNTGELFF
J: TRBJ1-6; length: 14; V: TRBV2; CDR3: CASASGTEYSPLHF
J: TRBJ2-1; length: 15; V: TRBV5-1; CDR3: CASSLPQGSYNEQFF
J: TRBJ2-3; length: 14; V: TRBV27; CDR3: CASSWRESTDTQYF
J: TRBJ2-2; length: 14; V: TRBV4-1; CDR3: CASSQVAGTGELFF
J: TRBJ2-1; length: 16; V: TRBV5-4; CDR3: CASSPWTGGSLNEQFF
J: TRBJ2-1; length: 15; V: TRBV15; CDR3: CATSRDPPLLDEQFF
J: TRBJ2-7; length: 14; V: TRBV9; CDR3: CASSVADSNYEQYF
J: TRBJ1-1; length: 14; V: TRBV19; CDR3: CASSIGGMGTEAFF
J: TRBJ1-4; length: 13; V: TRBV19; CDR3: CASSAHLYEKLFF
J: TRBJ1-1; length: 12; V: TRBV29-1; CDR3: CSVPGNGTEAFF
J: TRBJ2-1; length: 18; V: TRBV10-3; CDR3: CAISETGTSPYSYNEQFF
J: TRBJ2-7; length: 13; V: TRBV4-1; CDR3: CASSQVGGYEQYF
J: TRBJ2-7; length: 13; V: TRBV15; CDR3: CATRGQGAYEQYF
J: TRBJ2-3; length: 12; V: TRBV19; CDR3: CASATGYDTQYF
J: TRBJ2-3; length: 16; V: TRBV13; CDR3: CASSSGGLAGTDTQYF
J: TRBJ2-7; length: 15; V: TRBV27; CDR3: CASSLYGGSGYEQYF
J: TRBJ1-5; length: 13; V: TRBV10-3; CDR3: CASRGFSNQPQHF
J: TRBJ2-3; length: 15; V: TRBV7-3; CDR3: CASSTLAGGPDTQYF
J: TRBJ2-2; length: 15; V: TRBV19; CDR3: CASKATGELTGELFF
J: TRBJ2-7; length: 14; V: TRBV5-4; CDR3: CASSLVTGGGEQYF
J: TRBJ1-1; length: 13; V: TRBV5-6; CDR3: CASSLAANTEAFF
J: TRBJ2-7; length: 14; V: TRBV6-1; CDR3: CASSKGLAYYEQYF
J: TRBJ1-2; length: 15; V: TRBV27; CDR3: CASSMDRGVSYGYTF
J: TRBJ2-1; length: 14; V: TRBV27; CDR3: CASSLSRGGNEQFF
J: TRBJ2-7; length: 13; V: TRBV7-8; CDR3: CASSFSPPYEQYF
J: TRBJ2-7; length: 13; V: TRBV7-9; CDR3: CASSWSQDYEQYF
J: TRBJ1-6; length: 15; V: TRBV9; CDR3: CASSVAQGSNSPLHF
J: TRBJ2-7; length: 13; V: TRBV5-1; CDR3: CASSPDSFYEQYF
J: TRBJ1-4; length: 14; V: TRBV19; CDR3: CASSLQGGDEKLFF
J: TRBJ2-7; length: 16; V: TRBV6-5; CDR3: CASSYSSTGYIYEQYF
J: TRBJ2-1; length: 16; V: TRBV14; CDR3: CASSQAAGFWYNEQFF
J: TRBJ2-6; length: 18; V: TRBV27; CDR3: CASSWPTGAGSGANVLTF
J: TRBJ2-5; length: 13; V: TRBV6-1; CDR3: CASSVLAQETQYF
J: TRBJ1-2; length: 13; V: TRBV9; CDR3: CASSSGVSRGYTF
J: TRBJ2-7; length: 16; V: TRBV6-4; CDR3: CASSDRGEARTYEQYF
J: TRBJ2-7; length: 14; V: TRBV5-4; CDR3: CASSLGTATYEQYF
J: TRBJ2-7; length: 15; V: TRBV7-2; CDR3: CASSLVRLTSAEQYF
J: TRBJ1-5; length: 16; V: TRBV7-2; CDR3: CASSLRYPGTDQPQHF
J: TRBJ1-2; length: 14; V: TRBV19; CDR3: CASKEEHPNYGYTF
J: TRBJ2-1; length: 15; V: TRBV19; CDR3: CASSQPGQGRNEQFF
J: TRBJ1-2; length: 12; V: TRBV19; CDR3: CASRVPGEGYTF
J: TRBJ2-1; length: 15; V: TRBV2; CDR3: CASSERGPPYNEQFF
J: TRBJ2-1; length: 15; V: TRBV7-9; CDR3: CASSSRGGKSGEQFF